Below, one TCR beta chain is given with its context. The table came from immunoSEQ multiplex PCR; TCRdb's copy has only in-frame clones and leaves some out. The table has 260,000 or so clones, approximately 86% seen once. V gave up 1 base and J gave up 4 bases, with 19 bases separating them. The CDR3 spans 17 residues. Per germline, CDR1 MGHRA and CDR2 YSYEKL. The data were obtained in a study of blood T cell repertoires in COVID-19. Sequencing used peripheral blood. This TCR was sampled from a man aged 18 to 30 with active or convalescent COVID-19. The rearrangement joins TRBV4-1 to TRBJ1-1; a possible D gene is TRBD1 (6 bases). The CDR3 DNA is TGCGCCAGCAGCCAAGGGGCTCAAGGGGGAGGGGGCACTGAAGCTTTCTTT. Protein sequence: CASSQGAQGGGGTEAFF.